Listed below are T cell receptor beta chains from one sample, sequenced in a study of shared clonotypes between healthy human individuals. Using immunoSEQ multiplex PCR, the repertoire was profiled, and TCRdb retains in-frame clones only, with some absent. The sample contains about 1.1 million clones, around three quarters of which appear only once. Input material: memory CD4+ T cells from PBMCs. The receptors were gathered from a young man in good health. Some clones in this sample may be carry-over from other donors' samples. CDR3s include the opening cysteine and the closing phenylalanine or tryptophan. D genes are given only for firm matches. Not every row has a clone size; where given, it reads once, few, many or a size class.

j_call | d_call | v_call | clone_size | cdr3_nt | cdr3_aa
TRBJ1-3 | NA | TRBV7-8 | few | TGTGCCAGCACCTTAACTGTGGGATCTGGAAACACCATATATTTT | CASTLTVGSGNTIYF
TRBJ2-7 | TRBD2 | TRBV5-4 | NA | TGTGCCAGCAGCTTTAATGGCGGGAGTCTCTACGAGCAGTACTTC | CASSFNGGSLYEQYF
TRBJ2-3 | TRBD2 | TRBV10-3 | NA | TGTGCCATCAGGAACGGACTAGCGGGAGGGTCCGATACGCAGTATTTT | CAIRNGLAGGSDTQYF
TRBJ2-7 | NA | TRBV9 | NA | TGTGCCAGCAGTCTAGCGCCAGTAGGCGAGCAGTACTTC | CASSLAPVGEQYF
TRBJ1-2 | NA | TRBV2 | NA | TGTGCCAGCAGTATGGACATCGGCTACACCTTC | CASSMDIGYTF
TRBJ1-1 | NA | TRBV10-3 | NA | TGTGCCATCAGACGAACTAGGAGCGGGGCGGACACTGAAGCTTTCTTT | CAIRRTRSGADTEAFF
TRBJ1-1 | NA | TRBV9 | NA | TGTGCCAGCAGCCGCGACGACACTGAAGCTTTCTTT | CASSRDDTEAFF
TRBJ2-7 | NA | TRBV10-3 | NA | TGTGCCATCAGAGGGGGTGTGGCTGGGGACGAGCAGTACTTC | CAIRGGVAGDEQYF
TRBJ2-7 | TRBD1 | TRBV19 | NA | TGTGCCAGTAGTCCAGGGGGCTCCTACGAGCAGTACTTC | CASSPGGSYEQYF
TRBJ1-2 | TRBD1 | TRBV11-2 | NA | TGTGCCAGCAGCCCAGACAGGGGCTATGGCTACACCTTC | CASSPDRGYGYTF
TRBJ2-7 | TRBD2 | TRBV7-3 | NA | TGTGCCAGCAGCTCAACTAGCGGGAGGTTCTACGAGCAGTACTTC | CASSSTSGRFYEQYF
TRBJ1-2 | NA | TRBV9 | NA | TGTGCCAGCAGCGTAGATGGGTACGGTGGCTACACCTTC | CASSVDGYGGYTF
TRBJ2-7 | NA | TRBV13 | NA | TGTGCCAGCAGCCCGGACAGGGAGGGGTACGAGCAGTACTTC | CASSPDREGYEQYF
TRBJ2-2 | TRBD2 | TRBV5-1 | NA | TGCGCCAGCAGCTTGGAAGGGACTAGCGGGTCCGGGGAGCTGTTTTTT | CASSLEGTSGSGELFF
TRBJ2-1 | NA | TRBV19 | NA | TGTGCCAGTAGTAATCGCGGGGGCGGCTCCTACAATGAGCAGTTCTTC | CASSNRGGGSYNEQFF
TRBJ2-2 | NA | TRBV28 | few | TGTGCCAGCAGCTCCGGAGAGTCGAACACCGGGGAGCTGTTTTTT | CASSSGESNTGELFF
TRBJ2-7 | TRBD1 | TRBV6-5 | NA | TGTGCCAGCAGTCGGGACAGCCAGAGCGAGCAGTACTTC | CASSRDSQSEQYF
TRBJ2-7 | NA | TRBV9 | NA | TGTGCCAGCAGCGTAGCGCTGGGGATAACCTACGAGCAGTACTTC | CASSVALGITYEQYF
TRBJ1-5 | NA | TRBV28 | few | TGTGCCAGCCTTGGTAGCAATCAGCCCCAGCATTTT | CASLGSNQPQHF
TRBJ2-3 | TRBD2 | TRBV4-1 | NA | TGCGCCAGCAGCCAAGGGTCGGCTAGCGGGAGTCAAGATACGCAGTATTTT | CASSQGSASGSQDTQYF